This is a list of T cell receptor beta chains from one sample in a study of cytomegalovirus exposure and HLA in healthy donors. Repertoires were generated with immunoSEQ multiplex PCR, while TCRdb's copy carries only in-frame clones and drops some. The table shows nearly 110,000 clones, with 82% occurring only once. Input material: PBMCs. These receptors all stem from a man aged 45-60 years in good health and CMV-seronegative. Both conserved end residues are part of each CDR3. D genes are given only for firm matches. Size tells how often a clone was seen (once, few, many) or the class of an expanded clone, and some rows leave it out.

>-|TRBV5-4|-|TRBJ1-4
CASNREPNEKLFF
TGTGCCAGCAATCGGGAGCCTAATGAAAAACTGTTTTTT
>-|TRBV7-8|-|TRBJ1-2
CASSFPPGRSDGYTF
TGTGCCAGCAGCTTCCCACCTGGCAGATCTGATGGCTACACCTTC
>TRBD2|TRBV5-1|-|TRBJ2-5
CASSLANGGGARETQYF
TGCGCCAGCAGCTTGGCCAACGGCGGGGGGGCCCGGGAGACCCAGTACTTC
>TRBD1|TRBV7-8|-|TRBJ2-1
CASSLSVRQGLGDEQFF
TGTGCCAGCAGCTTATCAGTTCGACAGGGGTTAGGCGATGAGCAGTTCTTC
>TRBD2|TRBV27|-|TRBJ2-2
CARLAGENTGELFF
TGTGCCAGACTAGCGGGGGAGAACACCGGGGAGCTGTTTTTT
>TRBD1|TRBV19|few|TRBJ2-5
CASSSQGAETQYF
TGTGCCAGTAGTTCTCAGGGGGCAGAGACCCAGTACTTC
>TRBD1|TRBV4-1|-|TRBJ1-5
CASSQDRAASPQHF
TGCGCCAGCAGCCAGGACAGGGCCGCATCGCCCCAGCATTTT
>-|TRBV5-1|-|TRBJ2-5
CASSLGGGGLQETQYF
TGCGCCAGCAGCTTGGGGGGAGGGGGGCTTCAAGAGACCCAGTACTTC
>TRBD1|TRBV7-6|-|TRBJ2-1
CASSRHGTGGRNEQFF
TGTGCCAGCAGCCGCCACGGGACAGGGGGTCGCAATGAGCAGTTCTTC
>-|TRBV5-6|-|TRBJ2-1
CASSLVEVGEQFF
TGTGCCAGCAGCTTGGTTGAGGTTGGCGAGCAGTTCTTC
>TRBD1|TRBV5-1|-|TRBJ2-3
CASSLGDRHTDTQYF
TGCGCCAGCAGCTTGGGGGACAGACACACAGATACGCAGTATTTT
>-|TRBV7-8|few|TRBJ2-1
CASSFGVYNEQFF
TGTGCCAGCAGCTTCGGAGTCTACAATGAGCAGTTCTTC
>-|TRBV7-2|once|TRBJ2-7
CASSLDRPAVEQYF
TGTGCCAGCAGCTTAGACAGGCCCGCTGTCGAGCAGTACTTC
>-|TRBV5-1|few|TRBJ1-2
CASRGGRNRPRSGDYGYTF
TGCGCCAGCAGAGGCGGGAGAAACCGCCCTAGGAGTGGGGACTATGGCTACACCTTC
>-|TRBV5-4|-|TRBJ2-5
CASSLENREETQYF
TGTGCCAGCAGCTTGGAGAACAGGGAAGAGACCCAGTACTTC
>TRBD2|TRBV4-1|-|TRBJ2-3
CATGLAEEGDTQYF
TGCGCCACCGGACTAGCGGAAGAAGGAGATACGCAGTATTTT
>-|TRBV15|-|TRBJ2-1
CATRVGGTGGIEQFF
TGTGCCACCAGGGTGGGGGGGACTGGGGGCATTGAGCAGTTCTTC
>-|TRBV9|few|TRBJ2-2
CASSERTPSNTGELFF
TGTGCCAGCAGCGAGAGGACTCCCTCGAACACCGGGGAGCTGTTTTTT
>TRBD1|TRBV10-3|few|TRBJ1-2
CAITPGEQGNYGYTF
TGTGCCATCACCCCAGGGGAACAGGGGAACTATGGCTACACCTTC
>TRBD1|TRBV4-1|few|TRBJ1-2
CASSQVNRGNGYTF
TGCGCCAGCAGCCAAGTTAACAGGGGAAATGGCTACACCTTC
>-|TRBV6-1|-|TRBJ1-1
CASSGTGGSTEAFF
TGTGCCAGCAGTGGAACGGGAGGGAGTACTGAAGCTTTCTTT
>-|TRBV16|-|TRBJ1-3
CASSQQKGNTIYF
TGTGCCAGCAGCCAACAGAAAGGAAACACCATATATTTT
>-|TRBV7-9|-|TRBJ2-4
CASSLNFQGLDIQYF
TGTGCCAGCAGCCTCAATTTCCAGGGGTTGGACATTCAGTACTTC
>TRBD1|TRBV5-1|-|TRBJ2-5
CASSRGQGEETQYF
TGCGCCAGCAGTCGCGGACAGGGGGAGGAGACCCAGTACTTC
>-|TRBV27|once|TRBJ2-5
CASSLTQETQYF
TGTGCCAGCAGTTTAACACAAGAGACCCAGTACTTC
>-|TRBV6-1|few|TRBJ2-1
CASSGTSYNEQFF
TGTGCCAGCTCAGGCACCTCCTACAATGAGCAGTTCTTC
>TRBD2|TRBV5-1|few|TRBJ2-5
CASSLVVAGYQETQYF
TGCGCCAGCTCCTTGGTGGTAGCGGGTTATCAAGAGACCCAGTACTTC
>-|TRBV21-1|-|TRBJ1-1
CASSKGEQGALKVKNTEAFF
TGTGCCAGCAGCAAGGGGGAACAGGGGGCGCTTAAGGTGAAGAACACTGAAGCTTTCTTT
>TRBD2|TRBV30|-|TRBJ2-1
CAWSVRGLARGGYNEQFF
TGTGCCTGGAGTGTAAGGGGACTAGCGAGGGGGGGCTACAATGAGCAGTTCTTC
>TRBD2|TRBV5-1|medium-sized|TRBJ2-7
CASRSGGTYEQYF
TGCGCCAGCAGGAGCGGGGGGACCTACGAGCAGTACTTC
>-|TRBV5-1|-|TRBJ1-5
CASSLGEGLQGGNQPQHF
TGCGCCAGCAGCTTAGGGGAGGGTTTACAGGGAGGCAACCAGCCCCAGCATTTT